This TCR beta chain emerged from a study of beta chain features in type 1 diabetes. Study-wide results and limits: At VDJ recombination sites, type 1 diabetes patients had fewer insertions and more deleted nucleotides.

The authors reverse transcribed all of the isolated RNA, so sequencing captured expressed TCRB transcripts. Produced via immunoSEQ multiplex PCR; TCRdb's table is partial and in-frame only. Among some 140,000 clones listed, approximately 9.2% were seen once. This clone was seen a few times. Its cognate antigen is unknown. After removal of 4 bases from V and 6 bases from J, the junction contained 2 bases not matched to a gene. The CDR3 has 13 amino acids. Germline values: CDR1 SGHTA, CDR2 FQGNSA. This sequence originates from a man aged 18 to 30 in good health. The J gene is TRBJ2-2, the V gene TRBV7-2; TRBD1 matches 7 bases. Sequenced material: central memory CD4+ T cells from blood. The CDR3 loop reads CASSSDRAGELFF. CDR3 coding DNA: TGTGCCAGCAGCTCCGACAGGGCCGGGGAGCTGTTTTTT. The full variable domain, its missing parts supplied by reference TRBV7-2 and TRBJ2-2, is GAGVSQSPSNKVTEKGKDVELRCDPISGHTALYWYRQSLGQGLEFLIYFQGNSAPDKSGLPSDRFSAERTGGSVSTLTIQRTQQEDSAVYLCASSSDRAGELFFGEGSRLTVL.